The 31 T cell receptor beta chains reported below all come from one sample, sequenced in a study of blood T cell repertoires in COVID-19. The assay was immunoSEQ multiplex PCR, and TCRdb's table has in-frame clones only and misses some. The data show over 200,000 clones, less than 85% seen once. The sequencing input was PBMCs or T cells enriched from blood (not recorded which). Receptors were obtained from a man aged 35 to 55 who had recovered from COVID-19.

The chain uses TRBV5-4 and TRBJ2-3; 12 bases match TRBD2. The V and J ends lost 0 bases and 0 bases, in that order; junction bases with no gene match: 8. CDR1 SGHNT and CDR2 YYREEE come from the germline V gene (reference sequence). The CDR3 has 19 amino acids. CDR3 in DNA: TGTGCCAGCAGCTTGGGGACTAGCGGGAACCATCCTAGCACAGATACGCAGTATTTT. This translates into CASSLGTSGNHPSTDTQYF.

This clone was detected only once. This chain uses TRBV30 with TRBJ1-6; 7 bases are shared with TRBD1. V shed 5 bases and J 5 bases; nucleotides not matched to a gene: 9. The CDR3 is made up of 15 amino acids. Germline V gives CDR1 GTSNPN, CDR2 SVGIG (reference sequence). CDR3 sequence reads: CAWGLRDRDNSPLHF. The DNA for the CDR3 is TGTGCCTGGGGCCTCCGGGACAGAGATAATTCACCCCTCCACTTT. Drawing the rest from reference TRBV30 and TRBJ1-6, the complete variable domain is SQTIHQWPATLVQPVGSPLSLECTVEGTSNPNLYWYRQAAGRGLQLLFYSVGIGQISSEVPQNLSASRPQDRQFILSSKKLLLSDSGFYLCAWGLRDRDNSPLHFGNGTRLTVT.

This clone was detected a few times. This chain joins TRBV5-4 and TRBJ1-6; 9 bases align to TRBD1. The V segment lost 3 bases and the J segment 7 bases; nucleotides outside the gene matches: 8. The CDR3 is 16 residues long. In germline, CDR1 is SGHNT, CDR2 YYREEE (reference sequence). CDR3 sequence reads: CASSWIPGQGNSPLHF. CDR3 nucleotide sequence: TGTGCCAGCAGCTGGATTCCGGGACAGGGAAATTCACCCCTCCACTTT.

The chain joins TRBV30 to TRBJ2-2; the D gene is possibly TRBD2 (5 bases). V was shortened by 3 bases and J by 3 bases, with 14 bases between the two germline ends. Germline V lookup: CDR1 GTSNPN, CDR2 SVGIG (reference sequence). The CDR3 has 15 residues. The CDR3 sequence is CAWSGDYLHTGELFF. DNA for the CDR3: TGTGCCTGGAGCGGAGACTACCTACACACCGGGGAGCTGTTTTTT. Supplemented by reference TRBV30 and TRBJ2-2, the full variable domain reads SQTIHQWPATLVQPVGSPLSLECTVEGTSNPNLYWYRQAAGRGLQLLFYSVGIGQISSEVPQNLSASRPQDRQFILSSKKLLLSDSGFYLCAWSGDYLHTGELFFGEGSRLTVL.

The chain combines TRBV5-4 with TRBJ2-3; a possible D gene is TRBD1 (6 bases). The length of the CDR3 is 16 residues. Trimming removed 0 bases at V and 3 bases at J, with 14 bases between. Germline CDR1 reads SGHNT; CDR2 reads YYREEE (reference sequence). CDR3 bases: TGTGCCAGCAGCTTGGGACAGGCCTCTTCTACAGATACGCAGTATTTT. It codes for CASSLGQASSTDTQYF.

The rearrangement uses TRBV6-5 and TRBJ2-3; 8 nucleotides match TRBD2. This CDR3 spans 15 amino acids. The V gene's germline CDR1 is MNHEY and CDR2 SVGAGI. The V gene end was trimmed by 6 bases and the J gene end by 0 bases; junction bases not matched to a gene: 5. CDR3 amino acids: CASRGRLASTDTQYF. The CDR3 DNA reads as TGTGCCAGCAGGGGGCGACTAGCGAGCACAGATACGCAGTATTTT.

V and J are TRBV5-1 and TRBJ1-2; D remains ambiguous. This CDR3 has 13 residues. V lost 4 bases to trimming and J lost 4 bases, with 11 bases between them. Germline lookup yields CDR1 SGHRS and CDR2 YFSETQ. The CDR3 coding sequence is TGCGCCAGCAGCCTATCGACAACCTATGGCTACACCTTC. The encoded protein is CASSLSTTYGYTF.

The chain employs TRBV30 and TRBJ1-2; 7 bases are shared with TRBD1. V shed 5 bases, J shed 6 bases, and the junction held 12 bases outside the gene matches. The germline V gene has CDR1 GTSNPN and CDR2 SVGIG (reference sequence). The CDR3 contains 14 residues. The CDR3 DNA is TGTGCCTGGCAACACAGGACAGGTACAAATGGCTACACCTTC. Protein sequence: CAWQHRTGTNGYTF.

The V gene is TRBV7-8, the J gene TRBJ2-1, with D possibly being TRBD2 (5 bases). This CDR3 contains 15 residues. The V end was cut by 5 bases, the J end by 8 bases, with 19 bases between. CDR1 and CDR2 (germline): SGHVS, FQNEAQ. The CDR3 DNA sequence: TGTGCCAGCAGCGGATCGGAGCGGCGCCCGGATGAGCAGTTCTTC. Protein sequence: CASSGSERRPDEQFF. The full variable domain, its missing parts supplied by reference TRBV7-8 and TRBJ2-1, is GAGVSQSPRYKVAKRGQDVALRCDPISGHVSLFWYQQALGQGPEFLTYFQNEAQLDKSGLPSDRFFAERPEGSVSTLKIQRTQQEDSAVYLCASSGSERRPDEQFFGPGTRLTVL.

The chain uses TRBV19 and TRBJ1-1; 9 nucleotides agree with TRBD1. Germline-derived CDR1 and CDR2 are LNHDA and SQIVND (reference sequence). V trimming: 6 bases; J trimming: 2 bases; junction bases outside the gene matches: 1. This CDR3 is 13 amino acids long. The CDR3 sequence: CASRDRGNTEAFF. CDR3 sequence (DNA): TGTGCCAGTAGGGACAGGGGAAACACTGAAGCTTTCTTT.

The chain joins TRBV4-3 to TRBJ1-1; TRBD1 aligns across 10 bases. This CDR3 is built from 16 residues. Germline-derived CDR1 and CDR2 are LGHNA and YSLEER. Losses at the gene ends were 1 base for V and 0 bases for J; bases not matched to a gene: 2. CDR3 DNA: TGCGCCAGCAGCCAAGGACAGGGGGCTATGAACACTGAAGCTTTCTTT. Its protein is CASSQGQGAMNTEAFF.

This chain connects TRBV11-3 to TRBJ2-3, with 8 nucleotides matching TRBD2. There are 16 residues in the CDR3. J lost 1 base, V lost 3 bases, and 6 bases had no gene match. The germline V gene has CDR1 SGHNT and CDR2 YENEEA. The CDR3 protein is CASSFLAGRGTDTQYF. CDR3 nucleotide sequence: TGTGCCAGCAGCTTTCTAGCGGGTCGAGGCACAGATACGCAGTATTTT. The variable domain in full, completed from reference TRBV11-3 and TRBJ2-3, reads EAGVVQSPRYKIIEKKQPVAFWCNPISGHNTLYWYLQNLGQGPELLIRYENEEAVDDSQLPKDRFSAERLKGVDSTLKIQPAELGDSAVYLCASSFLAGRGTDTQYFGPGTRLTVL.

The rearrangement joins TRBV3-1 (or the pseudogene TRBV3-2) to TRBJ1-1; maybe TRBD1 (6 bases). The V and J ends lost 6 bases and 3 bases respectively, with 8 bases between them. CDR1 is LGHDT and CDR2 is YNNKEL in the germline V gene (reference sequence). This CDR3 region has 12 residues. The CDR3 region has the DNA TGTGCCAGCAGTCCAGGGGACACTGAAGCTTTCTTT. It encodes CASSPGDTEAFF.

V is TRBV7-9 and J is TRBJ2-2; 7 bases are a match to TRBD1. This CDR3 contains 13 residues. The V gene end was trimmed by 5 bases and the J gene end by 6 bases; junction bases not matched to a gene: 3. CDR1 and CDR2 from the germline V gene are SEHNR and FQNEAQ (reference sequence). The CDR3 reads CASSGRGPGELFF. The CDR3 nucleotides are TGTGCCAGCAGCGGTAGGGGGCCCGGGGAGCTGTTTTTT.

The genes are TRBV7-3 and TRBJ2-2, with D possibly being TRBD2 (5 bases). This CDR3 contains 17 residues. The V end lost 7 bases, the J end lost 0 bases, and 18 bases lay between the germline ends. From germline, CDR1 is SGHTA and CDR2 FQGTGA. The CDR3 sequence is CASTSEADRSNTGELFF. The DNA for the CDR3 is TGTGCCAGCACCTCGGAAGCGGACCGATCGAACACCGGGGAGCTGTTTTTT.

On this clone: The same CDR3 is also encoded by other DNA sequences in this sample. The rearrangement joins TRBV5-1 to TRBJ2-7, with 10 bases matching TRBD1. After removal of 3 bases from V and 2 bases from J, the junction contained 2 bases not matched to a gene. CDR1 and CDR2 from the germline V gene are SGHRS and YFSETQ. There are 14 residues in the CDR3. The CDR3 coding sequence is TGCGCCAGCAGCTCTGGGACAGGGGCCTACGAGCAGTACTTC. This sequence encodes CASSSGTGAYEQYF.

This CDR3 is CASSGQSGNTIYF. The CDR3 DNA is TGTGCCAGCTCTGGACAGTCCGGAAACACCATATATTTT. This rearrangement joins TRBV18 to TRBJ1-3; a possible D gene is TRBD1 (6 bases). Trimming removed 6 bases from V and 4 bases from J, with 10 bases in between. Germline CDR1 KGHSH, CDR2 LQKENI. This CDR3 region has 13 residues.

This clone appeared a single time. V is TRBV15 and J is TRBJ1-1; a weak D match, TRBD1 (6 bases). With 1 base removed from V and 0 bases from J, the gap between germline ends came to 18 bases. The CDR3 is made up of 18 amino acids. Germline lookup yields CDR1 LNHNV and CDR2 YYDKDF (reference sequence). The CDR3 DNA is TGTGCCACCAGCAGAGGTTTGGGGACATCTAATATGAACACTGAAGCTTTCTTT. It codes for CATSRGLGTSNMNTEAFF.

V usage is TRBV5-1 and J usage is TRBJ1-1, with no clear D. CDR3 size: 12 residues. V was shortened by 1 base and J by 2 bases, with 3 bases between the two germline ends. Germline V lookup: CDR1 SGHRS, CDR2 YFSETQ. CDR3 in DNA: TGCGCCAGCAGCTTGCAAAACACTGAAGCTTTCTTT. It is translated as CASSLQNTEAFF.

This chain joins TRBV19 and TRBJ1-1, with 7 bases lining up with TRBD1. After removal of 5 bases from V and 4 bases from J, the junction contained 4 bases not matched to a gene. Germline CDR1 reads LNHDA; CDR2 reads SQIVND (reference sequence). This CDR3 spans 13 amino acids. DNA of the CDR3: TGTGCCAGTAGTCCGCGGACAGGCACTGAAGCTTTCTTT. As protein: CASSPRTGTEAFF.

The V and J genes are TRBV7-9 and TRBJ2-7; 7 bases fit TRBD2. The CDR3 is made up of 15 amino acids. V lost 4 bases, J lost 3 bases, and 9 bases stayed unmatched. Germline loops: CDR1 SEHNR, CDR2 FQNEAQ (reference sequence). This CDR3 is CASSSRSTSDYEQYF. As DNA, the CDR3 is TGTGCCAGCAGCTCCCGTAGTACTAGCGACTACGAGCAGTACTTC.

The rearrangement joins TRBV9 to TRBJ2-7, with D hard to call. V gave up 0 bases and J gave up 2 bases, with 12 bases separating them. CDR1 is SGDLS and CDR2 is YYNGEE in the germline V gene. The CDR3 extends over 15 amino acids. CDR3 bases: TGTGCCAGCAGCGTAGGTTTCACGGTTACCTACGAGCAGTACTTC. It specifies CASSVGFTVTYEQYF.

This chain uses TRBV28 with TRBJ1-4; D is possibly TRBD1 (5 bases). Per the germline V gene, CDR1 is MDHEN and CDR2 is SYDVKM. The CDR3 is 15 amino acids. The ends were cut back, 7 bases at V and 1 base at J, with 13 bases in the middle. CDR3: CASTPTALTNEKLFF. The CDR3 coding sequence is TGTGCCAGCACCCCGACAGCTCTAACTAATGAAAAACTGTTTTTT.

This clone appeared a few times. The rearrangement links TRBV9 to TRBJ2-7, with D possibly TRBD1 on 5 matching bases. Trimming left V 5 bases short and J 2 bases short, with 11 bases between. This CDR3 spans 13 amino acids. CDR1 is SGDLS, CDR2 YYNGEE, per germline. CDR3 protein: CASRGQVTYEQYF. In DNA form, the CDR3 reads TGTGCCAGCAGGGGGCAGGTGACCTACGAGCAGTACTTC.

J is TRBJ2-3 and V is TRBV5-1; 10 bases agree with TRBD2. This CDR3 contains 18 residues. The junction had 15 bases not matched to a gene; V was cut back by 4 bases and J by 4 bases. Germline V CDR1 and CDR2: SGHRS, YFSETQ. As DNA, the CDR3 is TGCGCCAGCAGCCTAGCGACGTTTAGCGGGAGGTTCTCAGATACGCAGTATTTT. Protein: CASSLATFSGRFSDTQYF. Based on the CDR3 plus reference TRBV5-1 and TRBJ2-3, the full variable domain is KAGVTQTPRYLIKTRGQQVTLSCSPISGHRSVSWYQQTPGQGLQFLFEYFSETQRNKGNFPGRFSGRQFSNSRSEMNVSTLELGDSALYLCASSLATFSGRFSDTQYFGPGTRLTVL.

The V gene is TRBV18, the J gene TRBJ1-2; D not resolved. Germline CDR1 KGHSH, CDR2 LQKENI. The CDR3 length is 15 residues. Trimming took off 3 bases at V and 2 bases at J, with 13 bases between the two ends. DNA of the CDR3: TGTGCCAGCTCACCCCCACCCGGGGAAAACTATGGCTACACCTTC. Its protein is CASSPPPGENYGYTF.

The rearrangement links TRBV13 to TRBJ2-5, with unresolved D. Germline values: CDR1 PRHDT, CDR2 FYEKMQ (reference sequence). This CDR3 comprises 14 residues. Trimming took 1 base from V and 10 from J, leaving 16 bases between them. The CDR3 DNA sequence: TGTGCCAGCAGCTTAGATGGGCTCGTAAGTGGCCAGTACTTC. This sequence encodes CASSLDGLVSGQYF. The entire variable domain, with the rest obtained from reference TRBV13 and TRBJ2-5, is as follows: AAGVIQSPRHLIKEKRETATLKCYPIPRHDTVYWYQQGPGQDPQFLISFYEKMQSDKGSIPDRFSAQQFSDYHSELNMSSLELGDSALYFCASSLDGLVSGQYFGPGTRLLVL.

The rearrangement links TRBV2 to TRBJ2-1, with D possibly matching TRBD2 (5 bases). This CDR3 comprises 13 residues. V lost 11 bases and J 5 bases, leaving 16 bases between the germline ends. CDR1 and CDR2 from the germline V gene are SNHLY and FYNNEI. The DNA for the CDR3 is TGTGCCGGCGCTCGACTAAACGACAATGAGCAGTTCTTC. Its translation: CAGARLNDNEQFF.

The V gene is TRBV27, the J gene TRBJ1-2; 8 bases match TRBD1. CDR1 is MNHEY, CDR2 SMNVEV, per germline (reference sequence). CDR3 length equals 12 residues. J lost 6 bases, V lost 6 bases, and 3 bases had no gene match. The DNA of the CDR3 is TGTGCCAGCAGCAAGGACAGGGATGGCTACACCTTC. Translating gives CASSKDRDGYTF.

The gene calls are TRBV30 and TRBJ1-5, with TRBD1 matching over 11 bases. There are 15 residues in the CDR3. The germline CDR1 and CDR2 sequences are GTSNPN and SVGIG (reference sequence). Germline trimming cut 3 bases from V and 3 bases from J; bases unmatched to any gene: 4. CDR3: CAWSGDRGNNQPQHF. In DNA form, the CDR3 reads TGTGCCTGGAGCGGGGACAGGGGGAACAATCAGCCCCAGCATTTT. Variable domain in full (rest from reference TRBV30 and TRBJ1-5): SQTIHQWPATLVQPVGSPLSLECTVEGTSNPNLYWYRQAAGRGLQLLFYSVGIGQISSEVPQNLSASRPQDRQFILSSKKLLLSDSGFYLCAWSGDRGNNQPQHFGDGTRLSIL.

The gene calls are TRBV7-8 and TRBJ2-7, with TRBD1 identical over 7 bases. The germline CDR1 and CDR2 sequences are SGHVS and FQNEAQ. The ends lost 6 bases at V and 2 bases at J; junction bases unmatched: 7. The CDR3 extends over 14 amino acids. The CDR3 reads CASSSSGTAYEQYF. CDR3 in DNA: TGTGCCAGCAGTTCGTCCGGGACAGCCTACGAGCAGTACTTC.